Each of the 28 T cell receptor beta chains below was sequenced from the same sample in a study of shared clonotypes between healthy human individuals. The data were produced by immunoSEQ multiplex PCR, yet TCRdb's version contains in-frame clones alone and is incomplete. In the table there are approximately 87,000 clones, 62% of which are singletons. The sample consisted of memory CD8+ T cells sorted from blood. The subset is: CD45RO+ cells pooled with CCR7-negative TemRA cells. These receptors originate from a man aged 25 to 40 in good health.

The CDR3 DNA follows: TGCGCCAGCAGCACGGGACTAGCGGGTGCTAAAGGCGAGCAGTACTTC. Translated: CASSTGLAGAKGEQYF. V usage is TRBV5-1 and J usage is TRBJ2-7, with 12 positions matching TRBD2. Looked up from germline, CDR1 is SGHRS and CDR2 is YFSETQ. The V segment lost 4 bases and the J segment 6 bases; nucleotides outside the gene matches: 11. The CDR3 runs to 16 residues.

This sequence joins TRBV6-6 and TRBJ2-7, with D perhaps matching TRBD1 (5 bases). The germline V gene encodes CDR1 MNHNY and CDR2 SVGAGI (reference sequence). The CDR3 loop spans 12 amino acids. V was shortened by 10 bases and J by 1 base, with 11 bases between the two germline ends. As DNA, the CDR3 is TGTGCCATCAGGGATCTATCCTACGAGCAGTACTTC. This translates into CAIRDLSYEQYF.

V gene TRBV19 combines with J gene TRBJ2-7; 8 bases line up with TRBD2. Germline-derived CDR1 and CDR2 are LNHDA and SQIVND (reference sequence). Unmatched junction bases numbered 19, after V lost 3 bases and J lost 3 bases. The CDR3 extends over 19 amino acids. The CDR3 nucleotides are TGTGCCAGTAGTATCTCGGGAGGGTTCGACCTTGGGTCTCTCTACGAGCAGTACTTC. This encodes CASSISGGFDLGSLYEQYF.

V usage is TRBV9 and J usage is TRBJ2-1, with 10 bases fitting TRBD2. Losses at the gene ends were 0 bases for V and 4 bases for J; bases not matched to a gene: 4. The germline V gene has CDR1 SGDLS and CDR2 YYNGEE. The CDR3 has 16 residues. The CDR3 loop reads CASSVAAGGWYNEQFF. CDR3 nucleotides: TGTGCCAGCAGCGTAGCAGCGGGAGGGTGGTACAATGAGCAGTTCTTC.

This clone is a singleton in its sample. The V call is TRBV6-5, the J call TRBJ2-1, with 12 bases fitting TRBD1. CDR1 MNHEY and CDR2 SVGAGI come from the germline V gene. The CDR3 loop spans 14 amino acids. V was clipped by 5 bases and J by 8 bases; unmatched bases: 4. The CDR3 DNA reads TGTGCCAGCAGTACTGGGACAGGGGGCTATGAGCAGTTCTTC. It yields the protein CASSTGTGGYEQFF.

This clone was counted many times. This chain connects TRBV27 to TRBJ1-1, with a weak D call TRBD1 (6 bases). CDR1 and CDR2 (germline): MNHEY, SMNVEV (reference sequence). V was pared by 5 bases and J by 1 base, with 8 bases between. This CDR3 has 13 residues. The CDR3 region is CASSLQGNTEAFF. The DNA of the CDR3 is TGTGCCAGCAGTCTACAGGGGAACACTGAAGCTTTCTTT.

This chain uses TRBV5-4 with TRBJ2-7, with a tentative D call TRBD2 (5 bases). This CDR3 region has 15 residues. Germline-derived CDR1 and CDR2 are SGHNT and YYREEE (reference sequence). V lost 4 bases, J lost 3 bases, and 17 bases lay in between. CDR3 loop: CASSNPGGGLYEQYF. In nucleotides, the CDR3 is TGTGCCAGCAGCAACCCAGGAGGTGGTCTCTACGAGCAGTACTTC. Looking up the rest from reference TRBV5-4 and TRBJ2-7 gives the full variable domain: ETGVTQSPTHLIKTRGQQVTLRCSSQSGHNTVSWYQQALGQGPQFIFQYYREEENGRGNFPPRFSGLQFPNYSSELNVNALELDDSALYLCASSNPGGGLYEQYFGPGTRLTVT.

This clone was seen ten or more times. The genes are TRBV9 and TRBJ2-2, with unresolved D. Germline CDR1 is SGDLS and CDR2 is YYNGEE. Trimming stripped 3 bases from V and 2 bases from J, with 14 bases between. The CDR3 consists of 16 residues. CDR3 DNA sequence: TGTGCCAGCAGCGACCAAGCTAAGTTTAACACCGGGGAGCTGTTTTTT. Encoded protein: CASSDQAKFNTGELFF.

In nucleotides, the CDR3 is TGTGCCAGCAGTGAATCGGCTTTACTTGCAACTAATGAAAAACTGTTTTTT. Amino acid sequence: CASSESALLATNEKLFF. The chain couples TRBV25-1 to TRBJ1-4; D gene unclear. The V and J ends lost 1 base and 0 bases respectively, with 12 bases between them. In germline, CDR1 is MGHDK, CDR2 SYGVNS. CDR3 size: 17 residues.

The gene calls are TRBV29-1 and TRBJ2-3; D is possibly TRBD1 (5 bases). Trimming removed 4 bases at V and 5 bases at J, with 13 bases between. Germline CDR1 reads SQVTM; CDR2 reads ANQGSEA. This CDR3 is 13 amino acids long. The CDR3 loop reads CSVGKGNKDTQYF. Here the CDR3 DNA reads TGCAGCGTTGGAAAGGGGAATAAAGATACGCAGTATTTT.

This chain joins TRBV6-4 and TRBJ2-1; 10 positions agree with TRBD2. V lost 4 bases to trimming and J lost 7 bases; unmatched junction nucleotides: 4. Per the germline V gene, CDR1 is MRHNA and CDR2 is SNTAGT. The CDR3 spans 14 residues. CDR3 in DNA: TGTGCCAGCAGTGTAGCGGGAGGCCGGAATGAGCAGTTCTTC. It translates to CASSVAGGRNEQFF.

This chain joins TRBV5-1 and TRBJ2-7; D may match TRBD1 or TRBD2 (5 bases each). The germline V gene has CDR1 SGHRS and CDR2 YFSETQ. This CDR3 is built from 14 residues. The ends were cut back, 0 bases at V and 7 bases at J, with 14 bases in the middle. The CDR3 loop reads CASSLGGGLREQYF. The CDR3 DNA reads as TGCGCCAGCAGCTTGGGGGGCGGACTGAGGGAGCAGTACTTC.

This clone was detected only a few times. The chain employs TRBV6-1 and TRBJ1-4; 8 nucleotides agree with TRBD1. Per germline, CDR1 MNHNS and CDR2 SASEGT. The CDR3 contains 15 residues. V lost 3 bases to trimming and J lost 8 bases; unmatched junction nucleotides: 8. The DNA of the CDR3 is TGTGCCAGCAGTGAGGTTACAGGGGGTAACGAAAAACTGTTTTTT. Its translation: CASSEVTGGNEKLFF.

The V gene is TRBV20-1, the J gene TRBJ2-5; D might be TRBD2 (6 bases). The CDR3 length is 11 residues. Looked up from germline, CDR1 is DFQATT and CDR2 is SNEGSKA (reference sequence). The germline V and J ends were trimmed by 7 bases and 3 bases, with 9 bases remaining between them. CDR3 sequence: CSVQREETQYF. CDR3 sequence (DNA): TGCAGTGTCCAGCGGGAAGAGACCCAGTACTTC.

The rearrangement uses TRBV2 and TRBJ2-7; TRBD2 matches 10 bases. Germline CDR1 SNHLY, CDR2 FYNNEI. V lost 5 bases and J lost 5; bases outside the gene matches: 6. The CDR3 is made up of 14 amino acids. In nucleotides, the CDR3 is TGTGCCAGCAGTAGCGGGAGGGCCGCCAACGAGCAGTACTTC. Its protein product is CASSSGRAANEQYF. Full variable domain (missing parts from reference TRBV2 and TRBJ2-7): EPEVTQTPSHQVTQMGQEVILRCVPISNHLYFYWYRQILGQKVEFLVSFYNNEISEKSEIFDDQFSVERPDGSNFTLKIRSTKLEDSAMYFCASSSGRAANEQYFGPGTRLTVT.

The genes are TRBV6-5 and TRBJ2-1, with D uncertain. This CDR3 comprises 14 residues. Trimming cost V 7 bases and J 1 base, with 11 bases left between them. Germline CDR1 MNHEY, CDR2 SVGAGI. The CDR3 DNA reads TGTGCCAGCACCTCTGTTGAGTCCTACAATGAGCAGTTCTTC. This codes for CASTSVESYNEQFF.

By share, this clone counts as medium-sized. Other DNA sequences from this sample encode an identical CDR3 as well. The chain has TRBV11-2 and TRBJ1-5, with unresolved D. Germline CDR1 SGHAT, CDR2 FQNNGV. Trimming removed 0 bases from V and 0 bases from J, with 6 bases in between. The CDR3 contains 15 residues. CDR3 region: CASSLDSGSNQPQHF. The CDR3 coding sequence is TGTGCCAGCAGCTTAGATTCGGGTAGCAATCAGCCCCAGCATTTT. The whole variable domain, remainder taken from reference TRBV11-2 and TRBJ1-5, is EAGVAQSPRYKIIEKRQSVAFWCNPISGHATLYWYQQILGQGPKLLIQFQNNGVVDDSQLPKDRFSAERLKGVDSTLKIQPAKLEDSAVYLCASSLDSGSNQPQHFGDGTRLSIL.

This clone was counted between two and nine times. The J gene is TRBJ1-2, the V gene TRBV4-3, with 7 bases matching TRBD1. Germline CDR1 is LGHNA and CDR2 is YSLEER. Losses at the gene ends were 3 bases for V and 2 bases for J; bases not matched to a gene: 9. This CDR3 has 16 amino acids. The chain's CDR3 is CASSHYGQEGNYGYTF. In DNA form, the CDR3 reads TGCGCCAGCAGCCATTACGGACAGGAGGGAAACTATGGCTACACCTTC.

The chain couples TRBV21-1 to TRBJ2-7; the listed D gene, TRBD2, was not tested against the DNA. TRBV21-1 is shown as a pseudogene. The CDR3 runs to 14 residues. DNA for the CDR3: TGTGCCAGCAGCAAAGGGTCAAACCGGTACGAGCAGTACTTC. This translates into CASSKGSNRYEQYF.

This clone has just a few counts. The V call is TRBV28, the J call TRBJ2-6; 7 positions agree with TRBD1. Germline lookup yields CDR1 MDHEN and CDR2 SYDVKM. The V and J ends lost 6 bases and 1 base, in that order; junction bases with no gene match: 12. The CDR3 contains 18 residues. For the CDR3, the DNA is TGTGCCAGCAGCCCCGGGACAGCGGAAGTTTCTGGGGCCAACGTCCTGACTTTC. Its protein is CASSPGTAEVSGANVLTF.

This clone appeared many times. The rearrangement joins TRBV4-3 to TRBJ2-1; D possibly corresponds to TRBD2 (7 bases). Germline V lookup: CDR1 LGHNA, CDR2 YSLEER. This CDR3 spans 18 amino acids. The germline V and J ends were trimmed by 0 bases and 0 bases, with 15 bases remaining between them. The CDR3 DNA follows: TGCGCCAGCAGCCAAGAAGGGGGGGATCGCCTCTCCTACAATGAGCAGTTCTTC. As protein: CASSQEGGDRLSYNEQFF.

As for this clone: This probably arose from a read error, given a far larger clone one base away. The same CDR3 is also encoded by other DNA sequences in this sample. CDR3 in DNA: TGTGCCAGCAGTGACCAAACCTACGAGCAGTACTTC. It translates to CASSDQTYEQYF. The rearrangement joins TRBV28 to TRBJ2-7; D uncertain. Germline-derived CDR1 and CDR2 are MDHEN and SYDVKM. V was trimmed by 5 bases and J by 2 bases, leaving 7 bases between them. The CDR3 length is 12 residues. Full variable domain (outside the CDR3, taken from reference TRBV28 and TRBJ2-7): DVKVTQSSRYLVKRTGEKVFLECVQDMDHENMFWYRQDPGLGLRLIYFSYDVKMKEKGDIPEGYSVSREKKERFSLILESASTNQTSMYLCASSDQTYEQYFGPGTRLTVT.

The chain employs TRBV7-9 and TRBJ2-2, with D perhaps TRBD1 (6 bases). V was cut by 5 bases and J by 3 bases, with 16 bases left in between. The CDR3 consists of 16 residues. Germline V CDR1 and CDR2: SEHNR, FQNEAQ (reference sequence). The CDR3 loop reads CASSPATGFYTGELFF. The CDR3 coding sequence is TGTGCCAGCAGCCCAGCTACAGGGTTTTACACCGGGGAGCTGTTTTTT.

Regarding this clone: Relative to the germline gene, one junction end is altered; a read error may explain this. V and J are TRBV7-7 and TRBJ2-5; maybe TRBD1 (6 bases). Germline-derived CDR1 and CDR2 are SSHAT and FNYEAQ (reference sequence). CDR3 size: 14 residues. Here the CDR3 reads CASSEQGFQETQYF. CDR3 DNA sequence: TGTGCTAGCAGCGAACAGGGTTTTCAAGAGACCCAGTACTTC.

This clone has only a few counts. The rearrangement uses TRBV29-1 and TRBJ2-3, with 10 bases that match TRBD1. The CDR3 sequence is 15 residues long. The germline gives CDR1 SQVTM, CDR2 ANQGSEA. The junction had 11 bases not matched to a gene; V was cut back by 8 bases and J by 3 bases. CDR3 protein: CSTLYWDRGTDTQYF. The CDR3 nucleotides read TGCAGCACTCTTTATTGGGACAGGGGTACAGATACGCAGTATTTT.

The chain carries TRBV27 and TRBJ2-1; no reliable D call. The CDR3 totals 15 residues. Germline V CDR1 and CDR2: MNHEY, SMNVEV (reference sequence). Trimming pared 2 bases from V and 5 bases from J, leaving 13 bases between. The CDR3 DNA reads TGTGCCAGCAGTTTAGCTCCGATAACCCACAATGAGCAGTTCTTC. Amino acids: CASSLAPITHNEQFF.

This clone was seen once. V usage is TRBV28 and J usage is TRBJ1-3, with 7 bases lining up with TRBD1. The germline V gene has CDR1 MDHEN and CDR2 SYDVKM. The CDR3 contains 15 residues. The V segment lost 5 bases and the J segment 3 bases; nucleotides outside the gene matches: 7. CDR3 residues: CASSDRVRDGNTIYF. DNA of the CDR3: TGTGCCAGCAGTGACAGGGTTCGGGATGGAAACACCATATATTTT.

This clone was observed once. V usage is TRBV6-5 and J usage is TRBJ1-2; a possible D gene is TRBD1 (5 bases). CDR3 length: 13 amino acids. V was shortened by 2 bases and J by 6 bases, with 10 bases between the two germline ends. Germline values: CDR1 MNHEY, CDR2 SVGAGI. CDR3 bases: TGTGCCAGCAGTTACCAGGGTTATGATGGCTACACCTTC. Its protein is CASSYQGYDGYTF.